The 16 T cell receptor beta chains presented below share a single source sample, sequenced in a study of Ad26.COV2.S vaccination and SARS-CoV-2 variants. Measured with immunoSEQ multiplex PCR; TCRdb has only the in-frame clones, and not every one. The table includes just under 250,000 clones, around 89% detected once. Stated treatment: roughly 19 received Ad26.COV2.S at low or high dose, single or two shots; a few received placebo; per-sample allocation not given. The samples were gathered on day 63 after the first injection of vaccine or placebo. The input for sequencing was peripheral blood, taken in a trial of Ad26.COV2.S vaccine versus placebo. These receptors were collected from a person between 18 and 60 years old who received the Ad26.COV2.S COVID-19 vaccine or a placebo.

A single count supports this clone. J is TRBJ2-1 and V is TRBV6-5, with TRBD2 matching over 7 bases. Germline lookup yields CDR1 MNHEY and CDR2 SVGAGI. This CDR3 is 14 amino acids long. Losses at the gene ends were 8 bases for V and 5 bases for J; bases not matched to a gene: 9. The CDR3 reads CASATSDLHNEQFF. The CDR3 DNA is TGTGCCAGCGCAACTAGCGACCTTCACAATGAGCAGTTCTTC.

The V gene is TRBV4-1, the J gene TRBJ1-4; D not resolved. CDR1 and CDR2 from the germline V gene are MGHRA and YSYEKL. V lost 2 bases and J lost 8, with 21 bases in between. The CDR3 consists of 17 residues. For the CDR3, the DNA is TGCGCCAGCAGCCAACAGAGAGGCAAACATTTAAAGGAAAAACTGTTTTTT. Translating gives CASSQQRGKHLKEKLFF.

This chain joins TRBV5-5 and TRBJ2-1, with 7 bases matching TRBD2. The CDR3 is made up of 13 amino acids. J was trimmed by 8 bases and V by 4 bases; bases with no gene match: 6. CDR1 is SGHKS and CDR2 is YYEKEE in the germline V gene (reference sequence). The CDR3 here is CASSVGLLYEQFF. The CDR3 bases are TGTGCCAGCAGCGTGGGACTACTCTATGAGCAGTTCTTC.

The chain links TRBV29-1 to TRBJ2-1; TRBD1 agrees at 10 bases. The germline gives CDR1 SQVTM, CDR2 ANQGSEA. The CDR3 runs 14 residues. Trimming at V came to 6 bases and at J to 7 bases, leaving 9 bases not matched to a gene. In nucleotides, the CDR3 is TGCAGCGTAGTTAGGACAGGGGGTAGAAATGAGCAGTTCTTC. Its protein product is CSVVRTGGRNEQFF.

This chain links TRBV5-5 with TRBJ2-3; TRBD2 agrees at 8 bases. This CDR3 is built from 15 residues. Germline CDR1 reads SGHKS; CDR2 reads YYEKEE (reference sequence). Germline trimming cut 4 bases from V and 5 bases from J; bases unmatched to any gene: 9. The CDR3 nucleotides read TGTGCCAGCAGCCTCTTTAACGGGGGGGAAGATACGCAGTATTTT. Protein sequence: CASSLFNGGEDTQYF.

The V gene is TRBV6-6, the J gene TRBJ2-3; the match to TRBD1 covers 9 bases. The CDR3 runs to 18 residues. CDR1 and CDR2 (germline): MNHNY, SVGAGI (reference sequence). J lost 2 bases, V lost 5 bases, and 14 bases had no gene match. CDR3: CASSPGTGKGHDTDTQYF. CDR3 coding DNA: TGTGCCAGCAGTCCCGGGACAGGGAAAGGCCACGACACAGATACGCAGTATTTT.

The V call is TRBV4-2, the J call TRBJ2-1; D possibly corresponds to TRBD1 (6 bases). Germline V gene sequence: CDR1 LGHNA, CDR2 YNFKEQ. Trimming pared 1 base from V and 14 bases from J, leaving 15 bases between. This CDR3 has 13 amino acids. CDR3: CASSQVGAENKFF. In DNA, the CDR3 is TGTGCCAGCAGCCAAGTGGGGGCAGAGAACAAGTTCTTC.

This CDR3 reads CASSLAPGQGVYEQYF. The CDR3 DNA sequence: TGCGCCAGCAGCTTGGCACCGGGACAGGGGGTCTACGAGCAGTACTTC. This chain links TRBV5-1 with TRBJ2-7, with 11 bases aligning to TRBD1. Per germline, CDR1 SGHRS and CDR2 YFSETQ. V gave up 0 bases and J gave up 3 bases; unmatched junction bases: 5. The CDR3 sequence is 16 residues long.

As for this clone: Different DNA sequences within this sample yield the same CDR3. DNA for the CDR3: TGTGCCAGCAGTTTAACAGGGAACTATGGCTACACCTTC. It is translated as CASSLTGNYGYTF. This chain uses TRBV28 with TRBJ1-2, with D tentatively TRBD1 (6 bases). V was pared by 2 bases and J by 2 bases, with 6 bases between. Germline CDR1 MDHEN, CDR2 SYDVKM. CDR3 length: 13 residues.

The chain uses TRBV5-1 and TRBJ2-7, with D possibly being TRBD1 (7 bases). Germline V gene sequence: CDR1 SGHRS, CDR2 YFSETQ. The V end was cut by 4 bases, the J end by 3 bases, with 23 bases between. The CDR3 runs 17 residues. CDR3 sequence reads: CASSISMAGQRVYEQYF. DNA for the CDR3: TGCGCCAGCAGCATCTCCATGGCGGGACAGCGAGTCTACGAGCAGTACTTC.

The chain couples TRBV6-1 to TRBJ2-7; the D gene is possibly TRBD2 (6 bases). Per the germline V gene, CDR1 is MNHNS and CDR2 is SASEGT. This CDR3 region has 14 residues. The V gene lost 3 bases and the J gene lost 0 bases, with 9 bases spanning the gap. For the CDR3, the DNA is TGTGCCAGCAGTGAGGGGAGGAGCTCCTACGAGCAGTACTTC. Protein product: CASSEGRSSYEQYF.

The CDR3 sequence is CSRWPEFSRETQYF. DNA for the CDR3: TGCAGCCGGTGGCCGGAGTTTTCGCGAGAGACCCAGTACTTC. This chain uses TRBV29-1 with TRBJ2-5, with D unclear. CDR1 and CDR2 from the germline V gene are SQVTM and ANQGSEA. V was clipped by 8 bases and J by 4 bases, with 20 bases between them. The CDR3 covers 14 residues. The full variable domain, with the rest looked up from reference TRBV29-1 and TRBJ2-5, is SAVISQKPSRDICQRGTSLTIQCQVDSQVTMMFWYRQQPGQSLTLIATANQGSEATYESGFVIDKFPISRPNLTFSTLTVSNMSPEDSSIYLCSRWPEFSRETQYFGPGTRLLVL.

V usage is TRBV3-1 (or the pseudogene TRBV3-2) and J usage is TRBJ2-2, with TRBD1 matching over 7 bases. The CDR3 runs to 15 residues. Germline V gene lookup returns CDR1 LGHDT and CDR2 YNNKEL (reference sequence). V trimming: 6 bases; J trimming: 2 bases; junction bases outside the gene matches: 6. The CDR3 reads CASRAGTANTGELFF. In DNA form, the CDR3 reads TGTGCCAGCAGGGCCGGGACAGCAAACACCGGGGAGCTGTTTTTT.

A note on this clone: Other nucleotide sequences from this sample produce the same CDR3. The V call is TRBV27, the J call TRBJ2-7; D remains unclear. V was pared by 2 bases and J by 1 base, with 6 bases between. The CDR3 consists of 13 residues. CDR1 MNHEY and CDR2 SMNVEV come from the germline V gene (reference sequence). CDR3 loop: CASSLAGSYEQYF. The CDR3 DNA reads TGTGCCAGCAGTTTAGCTGGGTCCTACGAGCAGTACTTC.

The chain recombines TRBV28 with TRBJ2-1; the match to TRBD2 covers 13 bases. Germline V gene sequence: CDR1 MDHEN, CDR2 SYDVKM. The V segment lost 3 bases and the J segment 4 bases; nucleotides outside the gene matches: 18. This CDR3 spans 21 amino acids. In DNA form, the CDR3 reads TGTGCCAGCAGTTTTGCAACTAGCGGGAGGGCCCTCGTCGGGACTTACAATGAGCAGTTCTTC. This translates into CASSFATSGRALVGTYNEQFF.

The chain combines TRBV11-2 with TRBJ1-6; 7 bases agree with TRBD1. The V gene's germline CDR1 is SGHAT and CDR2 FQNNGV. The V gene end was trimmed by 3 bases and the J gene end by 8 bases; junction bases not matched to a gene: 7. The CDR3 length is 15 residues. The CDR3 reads CASSLTGTVDSPLHF. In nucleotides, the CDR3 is TGTGCCAGCAGCTTGACCGGGACAGTGGATTCACCCCTCCACTTT.